This is a list of T cell receptor beta chains from one sample in a study of T cell responses to AZD1222 COVID-19 vaccine. The table came from immunoSEQ multiplex PCR; TCRdb's copy has only in-frame clones and leaves some out. The sample has some 180,000 clones, around 92% seen once. The sample in question was peripheral blood, obtained on day 0 of AZD1222 vaccination. These receptors came from an adult in good health. The CDR3 runs from the conserved cysteine through the conserved F or W. The order of the fields is clone size, J gene, D gene, V gene, CDR3 protein, CDR3 DNA. A D gene is named only where the DNA matches it firmly. Not all rows give a size; the values are once, few, many and, for expanded clones, a class.

abundance: -
j_gene: TRBJ1-5
d_gene: -
v_gene: TRBV5-1
CDR3aa: CASSLDGYSNQPQHF
CDR3nt: TGCGCCAGCAGCTTGGACGGCTATAGCAATCAGCCCCAGCATTTT

abundance: -
j_gene: TRBJ1-5
d_gene: -
v_gene: TRBV6-5
CDR3aa: CASSYNPNQPQHF
CDR3nt: TGTGCCAGCAGTTACAATCCTAATCAGCCCCAGCATTTT

abundance: -
j_gene: TRBJ1-1
d_gene: -
v_gene: TRBV14
CDR3aa: CASSQAYRTGGEAFF
CDR3nt: TGTGCCAGCAGCCAAGCCTACCGGACGGGCGGAGAAGCTTTCTTT

abundance: -
j_gene: TRBJ1-2
d_gene: -
v_gene: TRBV10-3
CDR3aa: CAISESLGVGYTF
CDR3nt: TGTGCCATCAGTGAGTCGTTGGGGGTAGGCTACACCTTC

abundance: -
j_gene: TRBJ1-1
d_gene: -
v_gene: TRBV7-9
CDR3aa: CATAGTEAFF
CDR3nt: TGTGCCACCGCGGGTACTGAAGCTTTCTTT

abundance: -
j_gene: TRBJ2-2
d_gene: TRBD2
v_gene: TRBV9
CDR3aa: CASSPRTSGGMGELFF
CDR3nt: TGTGCCAGCAGCCCGCGGACTAGCGGGGGGATGGGGGAGCTGTTTTTT

abundance: -
j_gene: TRBJ1-1
d_gene: -
v_gene: TRBV29-1
CDR3aa: CSVGGQNTEAFF
CDR3nt: TGCAGCGTTGGAGGGCAGAACACTGAAGCTTTCTTT

abundance: -
j_gene: TRBJ1-2
d_gene: TRBD1
v_gene: TRBV4-2
CDR3aa: CASSPRQGVEGYGYTF
CDR3nt: TGTGCCAGCAGTCCGAGACAGGGGGTTGAGGGGTATGGCTACACCTTC

abundance: -
j_gene: TRBJ1-1
d_gene: -
v_gene: TRBV7-2
CDR3aa: CASSLRTDMNTEAFF
CDR3nt: TGTGCCAGCAGCTTAAGAACAGATATGAACACTGAAGCTTTCTTT

abundance: -
j_gene: TRBJ1-1
d_gene: -
v_gene: TRBV3-1/TRBV3-2
CDR3aa: CASSQVGQMNTEAFF
CDR3nt: TGTGCCAGCAGCCAAGTAGGACAAATGAACACTGAAGCTTTCTTT

abundance: -
j_gene: TRBJ1-1
d_gene: -
v_gene: TRBV7-8
CDR3aa: CASSLLTGNTEAFF
CDR3nt: TGTGCCAGCAGCTTATTAACAGGGAACACTGAAGCTTTCTTT

abundance: -
j_gene: TRBJ1-2
d_gene: -
v_gene: TRBV28
CDR3aa: CASTTNGYVGGYTF
CDR3nt: TGTGCCAGCACCACTAATGGTTACGTTGGAGGCTACACCTTC

abundance: few
j_gene: TRBJ1-5
d_gene: -
v_gene: TRBV6-1
CDR3aa: CASSEGRSGSQPQHF
CDR3nt: TGTGCCAGCAGTGAAGGGAGGTCTGGCAGCCAGCCCCAGCATTTT

abundance: once
j_gene: TRBJ1-1
d_gene: -
v_gene: TRBV6-5
CDR3aa: CASSYGAGTEAFF
CDR3nt: TGTGCCAGCAGTTACGGGGCCGGCACTGAAGCTTTCTTT

abundance: -
j_gene: TRBJ1-4
d_gene: -
v_gene: TRBV7-2
CDR3aa: CASSLAVLEEKLFF
CDR3nt: TGTGCCAGCAGCTTAGCAGTCTTAGAGGAAAAACTGTTTTTT

abundance: -
j_gene: TRBJ2-1
d_gene: -
v_gene: TRBV24-1
CDR3aa: CATSDPRTGSSYNEQFF
CDR3nt: TGTGCCACCAGTGATCCAAGGACTGGGAGCTCCTACAATGAGCAGTTCTTC

abundance: -
j_gene: TRBJ2-7
d_gene: -
v_gene: TRBV3-1/TRBV3-2
CDR3aa: CASSQDPRAAQYF
CDR3nt: TGTGCCAGCAGCCAAGACCCCAGGGCGGCGCAGTACTTC